Following are 23 T cell receptor beta chains from one sample sequenced in a study of blood T cell repertoires in COVID-19. Clones were sequenced by immunoSEQ multiplex PCR, and TCRdb holds only the in-frame ones, with some missing. The sample yields about 160,000 clones, roughly 90% seen once. The source material was peripheral blood. The receptors were gathered from a man in his sixties with acute or convalescent COVID-19.

This rearrangement joins TRBV5-1 to TRBJ2-1, with 7 positions matching TRBD2. The CDR3 runs 15 residues. Looked up from germline, CDR1 is SGHRS and CDR2 is YFSETQ. The ends lost 0 bases at V and 6 bases at J; junction bases unmatched: 6. CDR3 in DNA: TGCGCCAGCAGCTTGGGACTAGCAGGAGTCAATGAGCAGTTCTTC. Translated: CASSLGLAGVNEQFF.

The rearrangement joins TRBV2 to TRBJ1-5, with D maybe TRBD1 (5 bases). V shed 7 bases and J shed 2 bases, with 24 bases lying between them. The CDR3 is made up of 18 amino acids. Germline CDR1 SNHLY, CDR2 FYNNEI. Written as DNA, the CDR3 is TGTGCCAGCACCCGAGAGGCTGGGGCCGGGAGTGGCAATCAGCCCCAGCATTTT. Amino acids: CASTREAGAGSGNQPQHF.

The chain employs TRBV5-1 and TRBJ2-1, with D perhaps matching TRBD1 (5 bases). Trimming removed 9 bases at V and 5 bases at J, with 18 bases between. CDR1 is SGHRS and CDR2 is YFSETQ in the germline V gene. The CDR3 runs to 14 residues. This CDR3 is CATSAQGPHNEQFF. The CDR3 DNA reads TGCGCCACCTCCGCCCAGGGTCCCCACAATGAGCAGTTCTTC.

The chain has TRBV7-2 and TRBJ1-1; perhaps TRBD1 as D (5 bases). CDR3 length: 13 residues. Germline V gene sequence: CDR1 SGHTA, CDR2 FQGNSA. Trimming stripped 1 base from V and 8 bases from J, with 11 bases between. The DNA for the CDR3 is TGTGCCAGCAGCTTAGGGGGCAGGGTGGAAGCTTTCTTT. It encodes CASSLGGRVEAFF.

This rearrangement joins TRBV19 to TRBJ2-5; D may be TRBD1 (6 bases). Germline V lookup: CDR1 LNHDA, CDR2 SQIVND (reference sequence). The V and J ends lost 3 bases and 5 bases respectively, with 16 bases between them. The CDR3 is 15 residues long. The CDR3 DNA is TGTGCCAGTAGTATTGTGTACAGGGTCGAGGAGACCCAGTACTTC. Translating gives CASSIVYRVEETQYF.

The V call is TRBV2, the J call TRBJ1-4; TRBD1 matches 11 bases. The germline V gene has CDR1 SNHLY and CDR2 FYNNEI. The CDR3 length is 14 residues. Trimming at V came to 5 bases and at J to 6 bases, leaving 2 bases not matched to a gene. The CDR3 DNA sequence: TGTGCCAGCAGTACGGACAGGGGGCATGAAAAACTGTTTTTT. This encodes CASSTDRGHEKLFF.

The chain employs TRBV2 and TRBJ2-3; 14 positions match TRBD2. In germline, CDR1 is SNHLY, CDR2 FYNNEI. V lost 5 bases to trimming and J lost 2 bases; unmatched junction nucleotides: 15. The CDR3 is 20 amino acids. Written as DNA, the CDR3 is TGTGCCAGCAGTACCCGGACTAGCGGGGGGCCCTTACTCGTCACAGATACGCAGTATTTT. Its protein product is CASSTRTSGGPLLVTDTQYF.

The chain employs TRBV3-1 (or the pseudogene TRBV3-2) and TRBJ1-3; D uncertain. V was clipped by 5 bases and J by 0 bases, with 11 bases between them. In germline, CDR1 is LGHDT, CDR2 YNNKEL (reference sequence). The CDR3 sequence is 15 residues long. DNA of the CDR3: TGTGCCAGCAGCTCAGGTTCCAGCTCTGGAAACACCATATATTTT. Translation gives CASSSGSSSGNTIYF.

The chain recombines TRBV3-1 (or the pseudogene TRBV3-2) with TRBJ2-7; D unclear. V was cut by 5 bases and J by 0 bases, with 5 bases left in between. The CDR3 has 12 amino acids. The germline V gene encodes CDR1 LGHDT and CDR2 YNNKEL (reference sequence). The CDR3 sequence: CASSASSYEQYF. As DNA, the CDR3 is TGTGCCAGCAGCGCGAGCTCCTACGAGCAGTACTTC.

The chain combines TRBV3-1 (or the pseudogene TRBV3-2) with TRBJ2-5; D is possibly TRBD1 (6 bases). Germline loops: CDR1 LGHDT, CDR2 YNNKEL (reference sequence). The CDR3 runs to 15 residues. V was clipped by 4 bases and J by 2 bases, with 14 bases between them. This chain's CDR3 is CASSRMNRAQETQYF. In DNA form, the CDR3 reads TGTGCCAGCAGCCGGATGAACAGGGCGCAAGAGACCCAGTACTTC.

The rearrangement links TRBV11-2 to TRBJ2-3, with 13 bases fitting TRBD2. Germline values: CDR1 SGHAT, CDR2 FQNNGV. Losses at the gene ends were 8 bases for V and 2 bases for J; bases not matched to a gene: 7. The CDR3 runs to 16 residues. The CDR3 bases are TGTGCCAGCGGAAAGGGACTAGCGGGGAACACAGATACGCAGTATTTT. This translates into CASGKGLAGNTDTQYF.

The rearrangement uses TRBV5-1 and TRBJ2-2; possibly TRBD1 for D (6 bases). The CDR3 has 14 amino acids. The V gene lost 4 bases and the J gene lost 6 bases, with 13 bases spanning the gap. The germline CDR1 and CDR2 sequences are SGHRS and YFSETQ. DNA of the CDR3: TGCGCCAGCAGCACCGGCAAGGGGGCCGGGGAGCTGTTTTTT. Translating gives CASSTGKGAGELFF. Using reference TRBV5-1 and TRBJ2-2 for the parts outside the CDR3, the full variable domain is KAGVTQTPRYLIKTRGQQVTLSCSPISGHRSVSWYQQTPGQGLQFLFEYFSETQRNKGNFPGRFSGRQFSNSRSEMNVSTLELGDSALYLCASSTGKGAGELFFGEGSRLTVL.

The rearrangement links TRBV2 to TRBJ1-2, with 8 bases lining up with TRBD1. Germline V CDR1 and CDR2: SNHLY, FYNNEI. The V and J ends lost 2 bases and 5 bases, in that order; junction bases with no gene match: 7. The CDR3 totals 15 residues. CDR3 bases: TGTGCCAGCAGTGAATTGACAGGGGTCGGGTATGGCTACACCTTC. Translating it yields CASSELTGVGYGYTF.

The rearrangement joins TRBV7-8 to TRBJ1-5; D unresolved. Germline loops: CDR1 SGHVS, CDR2 FQNEAQ. The V gene lost 0 bases and the J gene lost 4 bases, with 10 bases spanning the gap. The CDR3 runs to 15 residues. The CDR3 loop is CASSLAPGVNQPQHF. CDR3 nucleotides: TGTGCCAGCAGCTTAGCTCCGGGAGTTAATCAGCCCCAGCATTTT.

This clone was observed a single time. The J gene is TRBJ1-1, the V gene TRBV11-3; D not resolved. Germline lookup yields CDR1 SGHNT and CDR2 YENEEA. The V and J ends lost 3 bases and 4 bases respectively, with 12 bases between them. The CDR3 is 14 residues long. The CDR3 coding sequence is TGTGCCAGCAGCTTCAAGAGGGCCGGCACTGAAGCTTTCTTT. As protein: CASSFKRAGTEAFF.

The genes are TRBV18 and TRBJ1-4, with a possible D match to TRBD1 (5 bases). Trimming stripped 7 bases from V and 5 bases from J, with 14 bases between. The CDR3 has 14 residues. The germline CDR1 and CDR2 sequences are KGHSH and LQKENI. The CDR3 bases are TGTGCCAGCTGGAAGGACACCTCGAATGAAAAACTGTTTTTT. Protein sequence: CASWKDTSNEKLFF.

The chain has TRBV19 and TRBJ2-1, with 13 positions matching TRBD2. This CDR3 contains 15 residues. The V segment lost 7 bases and the J segment 6 bases; nucleotides outside the gene matches: 6. Germline-derived CDR1 and CDR2 are LNHDA and SQIVND (reference sequence). Here the CDR3 DNA reads TGTGCCAGTACACCGGGACTAGCGGGAAGCAATGAGCAGTTCTTC. Amino acids: CASTPGLAGSNEQFF.

V and J are TRBV12-3 or TRBV12-4 and TRBJ1-6; D is unresolved. The CDR3 has 12 residues. Trimming removed 2 bases from V and 14 bases from J, with 10 bases in between. The CDR3 region is CASSLRGNTLHF. The CDR3, as DNA: TGTGCCAGCAGTTTACGGGGAAATACCCTCCACTTT.

The V and J genes are TRBV4-1 and TRBJ2-1; D not resolved. Trimming took 2 bases from V and 4 from J, leaving 3 bases between them. Germline CDR1 is MGHRA and CDR2 is YSYEKL. The length of the CDR3 is 12 residues. CDR3 sequence: CASSQPYNEQFF. CDR3 nucleotide sequence: TGCGCCAGCAGCCAACCTTACAATGAGCAGTTCTTC.

This chain links TRBV18 with TRBJ1-4; 10 nucleotides agree with TRBD1. V dropped 6 bases and J dropped 7; count of bases not matched to a gene: 11. The CDR3 covers 16 residues. Germline loops: CDR1 KGHSH, CDR2 LQKENI. In DNA, the CDR3 is TGTGCCAGCTCGCTCCGGGACAGGGGTTTAAGTGAAAAACTGTTTTTT. This encodes CASSLRDRGLSEKLFF.

This chain connects TRBV4-1 to TRBJ1-5; D might be TRBD1 (5 bases). Germline V gene data show CDR1 as MGHRA and CDR2 as YSYEKL. This CDR3 spans 14 amino acids. Trimming cost V 0 bases and J 7 bases, with 10 bases left between them. The CDR3 sequence: CASSQEGRGQPQHF. DNA of the CDR3: TGCGCCAGCAGCCAAGAGGGGAGGGGACAGCCCCAGCATTTT.

This rearrangement joins TRBV5-6 to TRBJ1-2, with 7 bases matching TRBD1. V gave up 2 bases and J gave up 7 bases; unmatched junction bases: 8. The length of the CDR3 is 14 residues. Germline assignment: CDR1 SGHDT and CDR2 YYEEEE. The DNA of the CDR3 is TGTGCCAGCAGCTTTCAACAGGGGATGTCTGGCTACACCTTC. Translating it yields CASSFQQGMSGYTF.

This chain joins TRBV6-6 and TRBJ2-4; perhaps TRBD2 as D (6 bases). The CDR3 runs to 14 residues. The germline CDR1 and CDR2 sequences are MNHNY and SVGAGI (reference sequence). V was shortened by 2 bases and J by 7 bases, with 12 bases between the two germline ends. CDR3 in DNA: TGTGCCAGCAGTTACGGTGGAGGGTATAACATTCAGTACTTC. Protein: CASSYGGGYNIQYF.